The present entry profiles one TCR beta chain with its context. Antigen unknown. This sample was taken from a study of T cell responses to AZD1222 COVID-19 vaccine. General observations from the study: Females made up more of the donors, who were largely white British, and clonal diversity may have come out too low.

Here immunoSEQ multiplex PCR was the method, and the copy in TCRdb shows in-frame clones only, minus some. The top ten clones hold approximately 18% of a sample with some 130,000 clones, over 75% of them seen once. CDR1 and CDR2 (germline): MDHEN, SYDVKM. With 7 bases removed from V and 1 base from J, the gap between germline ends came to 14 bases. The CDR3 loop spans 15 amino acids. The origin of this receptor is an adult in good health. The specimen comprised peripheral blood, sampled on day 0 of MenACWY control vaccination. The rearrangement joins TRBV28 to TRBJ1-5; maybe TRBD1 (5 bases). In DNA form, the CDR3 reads TGTGCCAGCAAGGGGACCGGGGTAAGCAATCAGCCCCAGCATTTT. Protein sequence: CASKGTGVSNQPQHF. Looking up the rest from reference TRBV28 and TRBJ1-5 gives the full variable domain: DVKVTQSSRYLVKRTGEKVFLECVQDMDHENMFWYRQDPGLGLRLIYFSYDVKMKEKGDIPEGYSVSREKKERFSLILESASTNQTSMYLCASKGTGVSNQPQHFGDGTRLSIL.